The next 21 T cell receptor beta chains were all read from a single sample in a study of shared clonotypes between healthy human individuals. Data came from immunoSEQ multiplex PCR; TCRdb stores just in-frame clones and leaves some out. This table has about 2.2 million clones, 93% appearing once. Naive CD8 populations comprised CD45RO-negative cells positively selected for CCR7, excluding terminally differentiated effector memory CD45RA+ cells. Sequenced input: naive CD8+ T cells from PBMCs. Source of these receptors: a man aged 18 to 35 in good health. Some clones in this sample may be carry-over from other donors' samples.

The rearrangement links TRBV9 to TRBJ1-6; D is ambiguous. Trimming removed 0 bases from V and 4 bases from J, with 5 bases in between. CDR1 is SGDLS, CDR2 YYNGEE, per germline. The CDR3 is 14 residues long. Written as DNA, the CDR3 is TGTGCCAGCAGCGTAGCGGAATATAATTCACCCCTCCACTTT. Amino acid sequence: CASSVAEYNSPLHF.

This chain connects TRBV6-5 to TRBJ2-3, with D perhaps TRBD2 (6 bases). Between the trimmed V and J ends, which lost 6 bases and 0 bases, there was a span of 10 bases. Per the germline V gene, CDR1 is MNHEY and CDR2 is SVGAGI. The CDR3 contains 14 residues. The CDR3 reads CASSIGGSTDTQYF. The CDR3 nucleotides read TGTGCCAGCAGCATCGGGGGAAGCACAGATACGCAGTATTTT.

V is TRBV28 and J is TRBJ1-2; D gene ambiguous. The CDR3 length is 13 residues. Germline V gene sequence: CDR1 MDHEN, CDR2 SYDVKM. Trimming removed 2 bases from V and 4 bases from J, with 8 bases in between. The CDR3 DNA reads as TGTGCCAGCAGTTTAGGCGGATTCTATGGCTACACCTTC. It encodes CASSLGGFYGYTF.

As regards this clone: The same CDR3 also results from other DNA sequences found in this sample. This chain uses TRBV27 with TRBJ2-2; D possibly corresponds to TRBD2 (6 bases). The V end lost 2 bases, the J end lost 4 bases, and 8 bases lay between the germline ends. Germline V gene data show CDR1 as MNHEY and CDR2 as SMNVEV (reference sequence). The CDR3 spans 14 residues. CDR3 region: CASSLRGSTGELFF. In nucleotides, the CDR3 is TGTGCCAGCAGTTTACGGGGGAGCACCGGGGAGCTGTTTTTT.

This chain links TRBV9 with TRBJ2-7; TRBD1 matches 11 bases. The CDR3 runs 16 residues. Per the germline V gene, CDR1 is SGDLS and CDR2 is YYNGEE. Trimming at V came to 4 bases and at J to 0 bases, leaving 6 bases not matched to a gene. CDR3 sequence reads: CASSRSDRGLSYEQYF. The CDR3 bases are TGTGCCAGCAGCCGCTCGGACAGGGGGCTCTCCTACGAGCAGTACTTC.

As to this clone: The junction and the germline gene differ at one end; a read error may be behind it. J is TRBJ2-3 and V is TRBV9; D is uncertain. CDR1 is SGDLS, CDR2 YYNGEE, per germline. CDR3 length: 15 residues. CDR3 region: CANSVGSSFTDTQYF. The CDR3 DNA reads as TGTGCCAACAGCGTAGGTAGTTCTTTCACAGATACGCAGTATTTT. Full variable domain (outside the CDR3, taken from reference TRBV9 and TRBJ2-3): DSGVTQTPKHLITATGQRVTLRCSPRSGDLSVYWYQQSLDQGLQFLIQYYNGEERAKGNILERFSAQQFPDLHSELNLSSLELGDSALYFCANSVGSSFTDTQYFGPGTRLTVL.

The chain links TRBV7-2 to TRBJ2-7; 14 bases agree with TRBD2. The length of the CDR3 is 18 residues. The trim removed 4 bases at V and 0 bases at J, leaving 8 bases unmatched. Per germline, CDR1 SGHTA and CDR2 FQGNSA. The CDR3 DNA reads TGTGCCAGCAGCTCGGGACTAGCGGGGGCCGTTTACTCCTACGAGCAGTACTTC. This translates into CASSSGLAGAVYSYEQYF. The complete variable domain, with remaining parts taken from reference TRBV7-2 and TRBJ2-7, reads GAGVSQSPSNKVTEKGKDVELRCDPISGHTALYWYRQSLGQGLEFLIYFQGNSAPDKSGLPSDRFSAERTGGSVSTLTIQRTQQEDSAVYLCASSSGLAGAVYSYEQYFGPGTRLTVT.

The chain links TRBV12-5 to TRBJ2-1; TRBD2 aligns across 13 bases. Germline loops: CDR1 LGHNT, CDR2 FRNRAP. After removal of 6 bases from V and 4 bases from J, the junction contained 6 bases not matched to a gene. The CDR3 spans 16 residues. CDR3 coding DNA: TGTGCTAGTGGCCTGGGACTAGCGGGAAGTTACAATGAGCAGTTCTTC. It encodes CASGLGLAGSYNEQFF.

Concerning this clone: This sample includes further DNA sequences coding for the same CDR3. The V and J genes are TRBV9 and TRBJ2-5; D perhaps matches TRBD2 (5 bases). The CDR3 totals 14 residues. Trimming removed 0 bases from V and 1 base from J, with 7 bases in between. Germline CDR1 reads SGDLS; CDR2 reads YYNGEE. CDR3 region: CASSVERGQETQYF. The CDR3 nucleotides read TGTGCCAGCAGCGTAGAACGGGGCCAAGAGACCCAGTACTTC.

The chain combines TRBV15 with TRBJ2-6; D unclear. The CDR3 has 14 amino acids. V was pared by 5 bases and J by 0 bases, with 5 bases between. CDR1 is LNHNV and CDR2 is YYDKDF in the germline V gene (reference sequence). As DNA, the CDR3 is TGTGCCACCAGCCCGATCTCTGGGGCCAACGTCCTGACTTTC. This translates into CATSPISGANVLTF.

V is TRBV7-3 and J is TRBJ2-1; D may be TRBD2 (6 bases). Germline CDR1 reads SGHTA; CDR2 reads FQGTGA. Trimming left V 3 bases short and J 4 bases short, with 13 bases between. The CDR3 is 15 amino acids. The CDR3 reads CASSFRSSGYNEQFF. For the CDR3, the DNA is TGTGCCAGCAGCTTCAGGAGTAGCGGATACAATGAGCAGTTCTTC.

As DNA, the CDR3 is TGCGCCAGCAGTTCGTACACAGATACGCAGTATTTT. Its protein product is CASSSYTDTQYF. V and J are TRBV10-1 and TRBJ2-3; D is unclear. The V end lost 5 bases, the J end lost 2 bases, and 5 bases lay between the germline ends. Germline loops: CDR1 WNHNN, CDR2 SYGVQD (reference sequence). The CDR3 contains 12 residues.

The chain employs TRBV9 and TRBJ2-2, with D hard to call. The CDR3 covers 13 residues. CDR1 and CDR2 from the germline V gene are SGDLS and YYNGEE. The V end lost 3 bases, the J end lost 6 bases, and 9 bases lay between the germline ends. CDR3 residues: CASSADVPGELFF. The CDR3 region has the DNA TGTGCCAGCAGCGCCGACGTACCCGGGGAGCTGTTTTTT.

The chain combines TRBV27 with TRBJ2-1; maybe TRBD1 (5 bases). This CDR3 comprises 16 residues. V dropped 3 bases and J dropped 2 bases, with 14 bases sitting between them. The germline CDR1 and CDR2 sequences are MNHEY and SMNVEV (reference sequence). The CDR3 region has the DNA TGTGCCAGCAGTTTTTTCGCCAGGGTTGCCTACAATGAGCAGTTCTTC. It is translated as CASSFFARVAYNEQFF.

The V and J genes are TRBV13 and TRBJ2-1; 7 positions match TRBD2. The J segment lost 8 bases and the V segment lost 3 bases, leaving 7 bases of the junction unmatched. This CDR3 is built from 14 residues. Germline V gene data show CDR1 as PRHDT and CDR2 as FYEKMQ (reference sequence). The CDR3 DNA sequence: TGTGCCAGCAGCTTCCGACTAGCAGACGATGAGCAGTTCTTC. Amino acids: CASSFRLADDEQFF. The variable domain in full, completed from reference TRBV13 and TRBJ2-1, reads AAGVIQSPRHLIKEKRETATLKCYPIPRHDTVYWYQQGPGQDPQFLISFYEKMQSDKGSIPDRFSAQQFSDYHSELNMSSLELGDSALYFCASSFRLADDEQFFGPGTRLTVL.

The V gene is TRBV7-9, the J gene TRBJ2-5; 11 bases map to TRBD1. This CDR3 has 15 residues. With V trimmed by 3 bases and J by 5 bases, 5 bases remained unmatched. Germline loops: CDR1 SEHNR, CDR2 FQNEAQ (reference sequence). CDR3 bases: TGTGCCAGCAGCTTTGGACAGGGGGCTTTCGAGACCCAGTACTTC. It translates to CASSFGQGAFETQYF. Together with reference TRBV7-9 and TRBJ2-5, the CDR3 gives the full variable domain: DTGVSQNPRHKITKRGQNVTFRCDPISEHNRLYWYRQTLGQGPEFLTYFQNEAQLEKSRLLSDRFSAERPKGSFSTLEIQRTEQGDSAMYLCASSFGQGAFETQYFGPGTRLLVL.

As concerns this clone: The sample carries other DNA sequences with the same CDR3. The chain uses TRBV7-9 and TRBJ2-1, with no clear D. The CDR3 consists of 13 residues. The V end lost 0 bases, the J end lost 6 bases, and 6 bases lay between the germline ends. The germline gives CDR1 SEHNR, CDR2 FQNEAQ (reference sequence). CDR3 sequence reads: CASSLAGANEQFF. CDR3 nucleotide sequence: TGTGCCAGCAGCTTAGCGGGCGCCAATGAGCAGTTCTTC.

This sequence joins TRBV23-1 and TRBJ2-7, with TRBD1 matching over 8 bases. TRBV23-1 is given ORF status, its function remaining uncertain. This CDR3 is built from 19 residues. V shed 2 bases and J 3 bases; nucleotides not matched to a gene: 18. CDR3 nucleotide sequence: TGCGCCAGCAGTCAACCAGGGACAGGAGGTCGGGAGTCGGTCTACGAGCAGTACTTC. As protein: CASSQPGTGGRESVYEQYF.

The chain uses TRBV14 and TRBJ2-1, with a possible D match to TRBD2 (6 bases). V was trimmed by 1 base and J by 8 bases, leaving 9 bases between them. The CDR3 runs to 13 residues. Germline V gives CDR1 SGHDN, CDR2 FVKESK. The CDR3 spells CASSQGGGDEQFF. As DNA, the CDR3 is TGTGCCAGCAGCCAAGGGGGCGGGGATGAGCAGTTCTTC.

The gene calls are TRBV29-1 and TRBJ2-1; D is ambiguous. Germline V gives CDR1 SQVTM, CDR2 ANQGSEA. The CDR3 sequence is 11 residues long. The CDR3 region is CTPMEYNEQFF. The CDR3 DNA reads TGCACCCCTATGGAGTACAATGAGCAGTTCTTC.

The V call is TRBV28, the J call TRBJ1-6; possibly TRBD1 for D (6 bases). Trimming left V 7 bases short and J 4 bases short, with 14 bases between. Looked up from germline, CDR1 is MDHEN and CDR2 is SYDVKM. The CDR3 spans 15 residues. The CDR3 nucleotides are TGTGCCAGCACCAGTTCGGACAGTTATAATTCACCCCTCCACTTT. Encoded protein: CASTSSDSYNSPLHF.